Below, 14 T cell receptor beta chains from the same sample are listed, as sequenced in a study of regulatory T cells in long-lasting Graves disease. Sequencing libraries for TCR beta were prepared with iRepertoire HTBI primers and Arm-PCR of CDR3 regions. A single record per CDR3 protein comes from TCRdb applying MiXCR to the multiplex PCR reads. The sample holds over 200,000 distinct CDR3 sequences; about 18% are singletons and the top ten take around 15%. Time point indicated: newly diagnosed GD, antithyroid drugs for less than 3 months. Following extraction of RNA from PBMCs, that RNA was used to make the TCR library. The data were also submitted as part of a second study, on T cells in Graves' hyperthyroidism and ophthalmopathy.

The input for sequencing was peripheral blood mononuclear cells (PBMCs), taken at new diagnosis, from a patient treated with antithyroid drugs. The receptors were gathered from a woman in her thirties with Graves disease.

This clonotype was observed many times. The junction shows a germline mismatch at one end, possibly a read error. This chain uses TRBV5-1 with TRBJ1-4; D gene unclear. CDR1 and CDR2 from the germline V gene are SGHRS and YFSETQ. CDR3 length equals 17 residues. The DNA of the CDR3 is TGTGCCAGCAGCCCGGACCCCCGGGGAGGAACTAATGAAAAACTGTTTTTT. It translates to CASSPDPRGGTNEKLFF.

This clonotype was recorded at least ten times. The V call is TRBV12-3 or TRBV12-4, the J call TRBJ1-4, with D unclear. The CDR3 totals 12 residues. Trimming left V 6 bases short and J 6 bases short, with 8 bases between. This CDR3 is CASRTRDEKLFF. As DNA, the CDR3 is TGTGCCAGCAGAACCCGCGATGAAAAACTGTTTTTT.

This clonotype was counted many times. This chain joins TRBV12-3 or TRBV12-4 and TRBJ1-1, with D possibly matching TRBD1 (6 bases). The CDR3 length is 17 residues. Trimming left V 7 bases short and J 7 bases short, with 28 bases between. The CDR3 DNA reads as TGTGCCAGCAATTCCATCCCCTGGGACACTCCAAACGGTGAAGCTTTCTTT. It encodes CASNSIPWDTPNGEAFF.

This clonotype has ten or more counts. The genes are TRBV18 and TRBJ2-4; D gene unclear. In germline, CDR1 is KGHSH, CDR2 LQKENI. This CDR3 has 13 residues. Trimming removed 3 bases at V and 6 bases at J, with 9 bases between. The CDR3, as DNA: TGTGCCAGCTCACCTAATGCGCGAAACATTCAGTACTTC. It yields the protein CASSPNARNIQYF.

Note on this clonotype: It may be a read error: a sequence one base away is much more abundant. The CDR3 carries no conserved terminal phenylalanine or tryptophan, so it likely arises from a read error. The rearrangement uses TRBV7-9 and TRBJ1-4; D not certain. CDR3 length: 14 amino acids. V shed 4 bases and J shed 0 bases, with 6 bases lying between them. Germline CDR1 SEHNR, CDR2 FQNEAQ (reference sequence). The CDR3 sequence is CASSSYSTNEKLFI. As DNA, the CDR3 is TGTGCCAGCAGCTCCTACTCAACTAATGAAAAACTGTTTATT.

Worth noting for this clonotype: Given a far larger clone just one base away, this is likely a sequencing read error. The rearrangement joins TRBV20-1 to TRBJ2-1, with 9 bases lining up with TRBD2. Judging by the DNA end, TRBJ2-3 fits better; the J call may be wrong. The germline V gene has CDR1 DFQATT and CDR2 SNEGSKA (reference sequence). The CDR3 sequence is 14 residues long. For the CDR3, the DNA is TGCAGTGCCCCTCTAGCGGGGTGGGGAGATATGCAGTATTTT. This translates into CSAPLAGWGDMQYF.

This clonotype was counted many times. This chain connects TRBV12-3 or TRBV12-4 to TRBJ1-4; 7 bases agree with TRBD1. Trimming removed 5 bases from V and 7 bases from J; junction bases left unmatched: 28. The CDR3 contains 21 residues. The CDR3 sequence is CASSRKRIVQGILVRSEKLFF. The CDR3 DNA follows: TGTGCCAGCAGTCGAAAGAGGATTGTACAGGGGATCTTGGTCAGGAGTGAAAAACTGTTTTTT.

This chain uses TRBV7-9 with TRBJ1-1, with 8 bases identical to TRBD1. Losses at the gene ends were 1 base for V and 8 bases for J; bases not matched to a gene: 3. Germline V lookup: CDR1 SEHNR, CDR2 FQNEAQ (reference sequence). CDR3 size: 13 residues. CDR3 nucleotide sequence: TGTGCCAGCAGCTTAGGGACAGGGCGGGAAGCTTTCTTT. This translates into CASSLGTGREAFF.

This clonotype was counted at least ten times. The chain links TRBV2 to TRBJ1-2; perhaps TRBD1 as D (5 bases). This CDR3 is built from 14 residues. V lost 6 bases and J lost 9, with 20 bases in between. Germline CDR1 SNHLY, CDR2 FYNNEI. The CDR3 here is CASRNLGHPTRYTF. CDR3 sequence (DNA): TGTGCCAGCAGAAACCTAGGACATCCGACGCGCTACACCTTC.

This clonotype was seen ten or more times. The CDR3 reads CASSLGNGFLYEQYF. CDR3 in DNA: TGTGCCAGCAGCTTGGGTAACGGATTCCTCTACGAGCAGTACTTC. The V call is TRBV5-4, the J call TRBJ2-7; D is ambiguous. CDR1 and CDR2 (germline): SGHNT, YYREEE (reference sequence). V was cut by 0 bases and J by 3 bases, with 13 bases left in between. CDR3 length: 15 residues.

This clonotype was detected many times. The chain joins TRBV7-9 to TRBJ2-2, with TRBD1 matching 7 bases. The CDR3 contains 15 residues. V lost 1 base, J lost 7 bases, and 6 bases stayed unmatched. CDR1 is SEHNR and CDR2 is FQNEAQ in the germline V gene (reference sequence). CDR3 nucleotides: TGTGCCAGCAGCTTAGGAGACAGGGACGACGGGGAGCTGTTTTTT. Amino acids: CASSLGDRDDGELFF.

This clonotype showed up just a few times. The chain recombines TRBV19 with TRBJ1-1, with 8 bases identical to TRBD1. This CDR3 contains 14 residues. V shed 4 bases and J 10 bases; nucleotides not matched to a gene: 11. The V gene's germline CDR1 is LNHDA and CDR2 SQIVND (reference sequence). CDR3 in amino acids: CASSTQTGALAAFF. The CDR3 DNA follows: TGTGCCAGTAGTACCCAGACAGGGGCCTTAGCAGCTTTCTTT.

This clonotype was observed a few times. This chain joins TRBV3-1 and TRBJ2-7; 11 bases agree with TRBD1. This CDR3 spans 15 amino acids. CDR1 is LGHDT and CDR2 is YNNKEL in the germline V gene (reference sequence). With V trimmed by 7 bases and J by 3 bases, 8 bases remained unmatched. CDR3 nucleotide sequence: TGTGCCAGCATCCGCTCCGGGACAGGGGGCTACGAGCAGTACTTC. It encodes CASIRSGTGGYEQYF.

Ten or more counts support this clonotype. The chain couples TRBV7-9 to TRBJ1-5; no clear D. The CDR3 is 13 residues long. V dropped 5 bases and J dropped 4 bases, with 9 bases sitting between them. Germline V gene sequence: CDR1 SEHNR, CDR2 FQNEAQ (reference sequence). The CDR3 DNA is TGTGCCAGCAGCGAAGGGTGGAATCAGCCCCAGCATTTT. It translates to CASSEGWNQPQHF.